These 2 T cell receptor beta chains originate from one sample sequenced in a study of blood T cell repertoires in COVID-19. Assay: immunoSEQ multiplex PCR; the TCRdb copy retains only in-frame clones and omits some. The profile covers roughly 150,000 clones, with about 88% appearing a single time and around 7.7% taken by the ten largest. The source material was PBMCs or T cells enriched from blood (not recorded which). The receptors stem from a man aged 50 to 59 who had recovered from COVID-19.

CDR3 in DNA: TGTGCCAGCAGCCCTGACATCTTAAGGGGGAACTATGGCTACACCTTC. This codes for CASSPDILRGNYGYTF. The rearrangement joins TRBV3-1 (or the pseudogene TRBV3-2) to TRBJ1-2, with a weak D call TRBD1 (6 bases). V lost 4 bases, J lost 2 bases, and 17 bases lay in between. CDR1 and CDR2 (germline): LGHDT, YNNKEL (reference sequence). This CDR3 contains 16 residues.

This chain uses TRBV19 with TRBJ1-2; D perhaps matches TRBD1 (5 bases). Germline V gives CDR1 LNHDA, CDR2 SQIVND (reference sequence). The V end lost 5 bases, the J end lost 4 bases, and 20 bases lay between the germline ends. This CDR3 spans 16 amino acids. CDR3 in DNA: TGTGCCAGTAGTGAACGTTATTTCGGGGGGGTCTATGGCTACACCTTC. Translating it yields CASSERYFGGVYGYTF.